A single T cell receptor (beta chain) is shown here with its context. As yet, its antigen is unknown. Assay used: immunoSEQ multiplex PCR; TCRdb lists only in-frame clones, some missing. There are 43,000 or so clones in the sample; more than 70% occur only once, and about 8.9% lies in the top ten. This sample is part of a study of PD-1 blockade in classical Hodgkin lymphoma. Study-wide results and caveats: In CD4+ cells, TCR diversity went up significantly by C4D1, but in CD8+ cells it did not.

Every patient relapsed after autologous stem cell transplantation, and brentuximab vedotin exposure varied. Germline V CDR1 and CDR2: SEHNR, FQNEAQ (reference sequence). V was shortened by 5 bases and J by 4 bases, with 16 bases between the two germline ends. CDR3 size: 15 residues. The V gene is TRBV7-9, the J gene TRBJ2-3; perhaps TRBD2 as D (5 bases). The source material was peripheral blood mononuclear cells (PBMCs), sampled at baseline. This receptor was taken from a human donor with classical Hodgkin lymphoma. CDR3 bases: TGTGCCAGCAGCCTGGCAAGCGGACGGGCAGATACGCAGTATTTT. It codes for CASSLASGRADTQYF.